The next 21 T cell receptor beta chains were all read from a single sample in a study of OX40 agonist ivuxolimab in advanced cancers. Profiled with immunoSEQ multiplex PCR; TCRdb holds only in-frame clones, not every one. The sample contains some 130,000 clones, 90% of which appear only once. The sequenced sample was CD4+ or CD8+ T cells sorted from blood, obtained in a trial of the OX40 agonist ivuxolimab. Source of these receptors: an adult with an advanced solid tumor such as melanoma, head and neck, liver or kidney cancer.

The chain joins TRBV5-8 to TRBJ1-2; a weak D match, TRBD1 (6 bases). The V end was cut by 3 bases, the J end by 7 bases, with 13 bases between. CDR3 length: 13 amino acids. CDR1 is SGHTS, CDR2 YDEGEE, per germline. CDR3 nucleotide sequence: TGTGCCAGCAGCTCCACAGGGTTGGTTGGCTACACCTTC. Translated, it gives CASSSTGLVGYTF.

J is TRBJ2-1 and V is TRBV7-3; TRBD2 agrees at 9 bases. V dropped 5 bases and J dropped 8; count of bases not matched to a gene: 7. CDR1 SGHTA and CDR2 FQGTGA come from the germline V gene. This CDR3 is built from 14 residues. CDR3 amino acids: CASSRGRAFDEQFF. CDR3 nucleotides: TGTGCCAGCAGCCGCGGGAGGGCCTTTGATGAGCAGTTCTTC.

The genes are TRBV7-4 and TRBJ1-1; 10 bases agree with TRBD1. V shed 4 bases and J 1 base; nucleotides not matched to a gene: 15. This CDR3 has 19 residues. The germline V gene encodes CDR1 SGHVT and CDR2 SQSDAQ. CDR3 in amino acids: CASSYPPRGTGEGNTEAFF. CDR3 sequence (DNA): TGTGCCAGCAGCTACCCACCCCGCGGGACAGGGGAGGGGAACACTGAAGCTTTCTTT.

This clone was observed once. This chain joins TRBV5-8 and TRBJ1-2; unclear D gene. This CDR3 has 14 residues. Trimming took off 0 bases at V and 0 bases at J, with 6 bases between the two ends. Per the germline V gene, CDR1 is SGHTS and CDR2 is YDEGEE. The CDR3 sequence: CASSLGGSNYGYTF. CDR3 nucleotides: TGTGCCAGCAGCTTGGGAGGGTCTAACTATGGCTACACCTTC. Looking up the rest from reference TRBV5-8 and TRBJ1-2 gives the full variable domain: EAGVTQSPTHLIKTRGQQATLRCSPISGHTSVYWYQQALGLGLQFLLWYDEGEERNRGNFPPRFSGRQFPNYSSELNVNALELEDSALYLCASSLGGSNYGYTFGSGTRLTVV.

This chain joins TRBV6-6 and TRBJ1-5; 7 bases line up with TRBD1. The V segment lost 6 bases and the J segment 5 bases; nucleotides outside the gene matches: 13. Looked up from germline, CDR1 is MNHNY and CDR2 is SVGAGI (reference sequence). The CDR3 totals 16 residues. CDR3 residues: CASSPRQGFVHQPQHF. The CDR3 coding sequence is TGTGCCAGCAGCCCTAGACAGGGCTTCGTGCATCAGCCCCAGCATTTT.

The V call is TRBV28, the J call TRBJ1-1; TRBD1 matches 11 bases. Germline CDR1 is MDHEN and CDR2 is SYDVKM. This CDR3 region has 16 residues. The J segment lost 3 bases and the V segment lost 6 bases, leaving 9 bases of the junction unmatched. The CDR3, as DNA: TGTGCCAGCAGAGACCTCCTGGGACAGGGGGACACTGAAGCTTTCTTT. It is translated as CASRDLLGQGDTEAFF.

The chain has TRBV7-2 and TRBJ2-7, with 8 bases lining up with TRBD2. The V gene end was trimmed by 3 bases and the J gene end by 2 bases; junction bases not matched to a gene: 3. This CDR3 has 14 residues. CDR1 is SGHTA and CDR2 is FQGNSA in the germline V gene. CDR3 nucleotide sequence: TGTGCCAGCAGCTTTCAAGCGGGAGCCTACGAGCAGTACTTC. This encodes CASSFQAGAYEQYF.

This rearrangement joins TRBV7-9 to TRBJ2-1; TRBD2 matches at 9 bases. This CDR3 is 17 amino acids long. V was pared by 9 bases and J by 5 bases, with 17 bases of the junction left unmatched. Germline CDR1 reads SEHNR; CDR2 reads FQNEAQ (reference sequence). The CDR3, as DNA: TGTGCCAGTCCGACTAGCGGAAGCGCAATGCGGCACAATGAGCAGTTCTTC. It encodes CASPTSGSAMRHNEQFF.

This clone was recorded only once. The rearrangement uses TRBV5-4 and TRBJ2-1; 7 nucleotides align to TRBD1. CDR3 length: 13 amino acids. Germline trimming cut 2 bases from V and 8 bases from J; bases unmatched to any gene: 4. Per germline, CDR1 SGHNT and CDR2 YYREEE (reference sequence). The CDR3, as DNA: TGTGCCAGCAGCTTAAACAGGGGCTATGAGCAGTTCTTC. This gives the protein CASSLNRGYEQFF.

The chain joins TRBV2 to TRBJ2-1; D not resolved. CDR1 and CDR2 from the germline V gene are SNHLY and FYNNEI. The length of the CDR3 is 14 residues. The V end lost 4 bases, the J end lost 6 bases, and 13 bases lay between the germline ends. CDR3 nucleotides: TGTGCCAGCAGTGTATCCGGGCCCGGCAATGAGCAGTTCTTC. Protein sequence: CASSVSGPGNEQFF.

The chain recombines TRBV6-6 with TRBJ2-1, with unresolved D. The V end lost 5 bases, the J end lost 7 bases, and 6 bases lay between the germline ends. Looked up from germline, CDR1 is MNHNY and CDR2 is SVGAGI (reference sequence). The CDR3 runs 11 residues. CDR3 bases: TGTGCCAGCAGTCCGACGAATGAGCAGTTCTTC. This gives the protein CASSPTNEQFF.

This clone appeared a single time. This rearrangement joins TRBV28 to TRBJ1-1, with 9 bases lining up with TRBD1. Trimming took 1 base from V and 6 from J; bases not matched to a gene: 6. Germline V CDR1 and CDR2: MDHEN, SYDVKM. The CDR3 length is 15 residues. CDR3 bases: TGTGCCAGCAGTTTATCGGGACAGGGAGGCGCTGAAGCTTTCTTT. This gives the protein CASSLSGQGGAEAFF.

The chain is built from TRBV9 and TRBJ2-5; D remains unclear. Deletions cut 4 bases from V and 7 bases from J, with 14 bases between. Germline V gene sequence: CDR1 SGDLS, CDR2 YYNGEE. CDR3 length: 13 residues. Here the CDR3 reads CASSSRPSGTQYF. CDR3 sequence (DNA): TGTGCCAGCAGCTCCCGTCCCTCGGGGACCCAGTACTTC.

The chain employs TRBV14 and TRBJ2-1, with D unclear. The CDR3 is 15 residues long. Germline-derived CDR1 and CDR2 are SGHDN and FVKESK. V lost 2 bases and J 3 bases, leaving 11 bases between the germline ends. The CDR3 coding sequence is TGTGCCAGCAGCCAATTAGAACAGTTCTACAATGAGCAGTTCTTC. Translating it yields CASSQLEQFYNEQFF.

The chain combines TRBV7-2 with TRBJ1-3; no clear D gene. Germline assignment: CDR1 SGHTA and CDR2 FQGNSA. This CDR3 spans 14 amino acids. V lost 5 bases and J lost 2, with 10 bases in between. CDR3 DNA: TGTGCCAGCAGCGCCCTGGCTACTGGAAACACCATATATTTT. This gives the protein CASSALATGNTIYF.

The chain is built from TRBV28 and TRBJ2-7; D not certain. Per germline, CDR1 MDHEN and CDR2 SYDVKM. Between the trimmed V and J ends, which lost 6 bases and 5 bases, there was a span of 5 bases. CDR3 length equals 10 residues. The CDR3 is CASSYHEQYF. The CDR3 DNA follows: TGTGCCAGCAGCTACCACGAGCAGTACTTC.

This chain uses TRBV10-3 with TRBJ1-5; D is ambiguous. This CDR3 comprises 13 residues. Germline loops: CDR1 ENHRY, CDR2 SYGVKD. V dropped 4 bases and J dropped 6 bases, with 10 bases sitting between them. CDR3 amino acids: CAISGGMVQPQHF. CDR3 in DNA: TGTGCCATCAGTGGCGGGATGGTTCAGCCCCAGCATTTT.

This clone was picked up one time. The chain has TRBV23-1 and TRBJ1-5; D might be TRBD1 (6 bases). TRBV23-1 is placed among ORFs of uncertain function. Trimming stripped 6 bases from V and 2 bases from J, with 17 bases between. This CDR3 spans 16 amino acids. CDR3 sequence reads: CASSPLTYRGNQPQHF. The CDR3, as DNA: TGCGCCAGCAGCCCACTAACCTACAGGGGCAATCAGCCCCAGCATTTT.

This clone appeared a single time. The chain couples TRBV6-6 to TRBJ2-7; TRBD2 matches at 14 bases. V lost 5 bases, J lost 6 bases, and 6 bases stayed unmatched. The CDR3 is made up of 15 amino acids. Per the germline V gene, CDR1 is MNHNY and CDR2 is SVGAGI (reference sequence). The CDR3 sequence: CASSKGLAGEGEQYF. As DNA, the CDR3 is TGTGCCAGCAGTAAGGGACTAGCGGGAGAGGGCGAGCAGTACTTC.

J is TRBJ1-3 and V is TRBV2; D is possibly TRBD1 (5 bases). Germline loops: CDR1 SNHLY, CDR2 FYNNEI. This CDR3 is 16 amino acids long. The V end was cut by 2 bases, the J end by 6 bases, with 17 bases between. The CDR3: CASSEIPGGGLNTIYF. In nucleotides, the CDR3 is TGTGCCAGCAGTGAAATCCCTGGGGGGGGTCTAAACACCATATATTTT.

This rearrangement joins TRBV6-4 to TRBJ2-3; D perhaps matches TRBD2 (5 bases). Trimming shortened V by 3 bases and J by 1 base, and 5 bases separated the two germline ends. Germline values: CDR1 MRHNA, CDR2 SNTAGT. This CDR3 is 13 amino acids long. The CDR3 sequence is CASSERGTDTQYF. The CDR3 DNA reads TGTGCCAGCAGTGAGAGGGGCACAGATACGCAGTATTTT.